This TCR beta chain stems from a study of blood T cell repertoires in COVID-19. Study overall: Both acute and convalescent COVID-19 samples were obtained from the United States, Italy and Spain.

Germline assignment: CDR1 LNHDA and CDR2 SQIVND (reference sequence). The CDR3 covers 15 residues. Trimming took 8 bases from V and 7 from J; bases not matched to a gene: 11. Authors' methods: Reference gene primers were amplified, and this amplification served to estimate nucleated cell counts. The table came from immunoSEQ multiplex PCR; TCRdb's copy has only in-frame clones and leaves some out. V, J and clone size derive from that table, while D and trimming were established from the DNA sequence. Among around 100,000 clones listed, around 87% were seen once. The sequence came from an elderly woman with acute or convalescent COVID-19. This sequence joins TRBV19 and TRBJ1-5; 10 nucleotides match TRBD1. Sequencing input: peripheral blood. The chain's CDR3 is CASSSYGTGDQPQHF. CDR3 coding DNA: TGTGCCAGTTCCTCCTACGGGACAGGGGACCAGCCCCAGCATTTT.